This entry concerns a single TCR beta chain. No antigen is known for it. TCRdb's copy holds only in-frame clones and misses some; the assay was immunoSEQ multiplex PCR. The table lists roughly 120,000 clones, about 90% of them singletons. This sample was taken from a study of T cell responses to AZD1222 COVID-19 vaccine. Background on the study: Combined were second doses at about 4 or about 12 weeks.

Study-level points and caveats: Per reports, nearly half of all spike-specific TCRs target regions that are unmutated in variants. The donor cohort was predominantly white British with a female majority, and clonal diversity may have been underestimated. Just a handful of people given AZD1222 tested seropositive at baseline.

This CDR3 spans 13 amino acids. V shed 5 bases and J 6 bases; nucleotides not matched to a gene: 5. Germline assignment: CDR1 SNHLY and CDR2 FYNNEI. The rearrangement joins TRBV2 to TRBJ1-2, with TRBD1 matching over 8 bases. The sequence came from an adult in good health. This sample comprised peripheral blood, obtained on day 0 of AZD1222 vaccination. CDR3 nucleotides: TGTGCCAGCAGTAACGACAGGGGAGATGGCTACACCTTC. This encodes CASSNDRGDGYTF.